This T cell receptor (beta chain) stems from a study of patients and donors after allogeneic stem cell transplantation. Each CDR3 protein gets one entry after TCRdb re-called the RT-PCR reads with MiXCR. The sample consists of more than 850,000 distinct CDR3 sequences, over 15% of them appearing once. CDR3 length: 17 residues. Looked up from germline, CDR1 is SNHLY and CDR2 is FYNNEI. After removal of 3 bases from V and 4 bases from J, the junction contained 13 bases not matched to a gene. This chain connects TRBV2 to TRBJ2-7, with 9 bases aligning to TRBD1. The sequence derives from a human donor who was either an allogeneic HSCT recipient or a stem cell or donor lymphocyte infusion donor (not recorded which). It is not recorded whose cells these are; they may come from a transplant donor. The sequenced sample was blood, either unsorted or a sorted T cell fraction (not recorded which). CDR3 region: CASSDNWSGQGSYEQYF. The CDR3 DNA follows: TGTGCCAGCAGTGATAATTGGTCGGGACAGGGTAGTTACGAGCAGTACTTC.